The T cell receptor beta chain under discussion was sequenced for a study of blood T cell repertoires in COVID-19. In the study overall: T cells, B-cell-depleted T cells, or PBMCs supplied cDNA or gDNA.

The CDR3 totals 20 residues. V dropped 4 bases and J dropped 3; count of bases not matched to a gene: 16. The germline CDR1 and CDR2 sequences are SNHLY and FYNNEI. Generated by immunoSEQ multiplex PCR, the TCRdb table keeps only in-frame clones and is missing some. The data contain roughly 100,000 clones, around 74% of them singletons. The receptor's source is a woman aged 70-85 years with acute or convalescent COVID-19. The material sequenced was peripheral blood. The chain uses TRBV2 and TRBJ2-7; 15 bases are a match to TRBD2. CDR3 sequence (DNA): TGTGCCAGCAGTGGCCTCACGGGACTAGCGGGGGGAAGTGACATCTACGAGCAGTACTTC. This sequence encodes CASSGLTGLAGGSDIYEQYF.